Following are 18 T cell receptor beta chains from one sample sequenced in a study of T-cell reconstitution after alpha-beta-depleted transplantation in children. Library preparation (for TCRbeta) was performed with unique molecular identifiers. TCRdb re-analysed the PCR reads in MiXCR, keeping a single row per CDR3 protein. The sample lists around 400,000 distinct CDR3 sequences, just over 20% occurring once. Material: PBMCs from the stem cell graft donor, obtained from the stem cell graft. The receptors were gathered from a human donor who donated a stem cell graft to a child with acute myeloid leukemia.

This clonotype occurred a few times. The chain uses TRBV7-2 and TRBJ2-2; D gene uncertain. V lost 1 base, J lost 8 bases, and 11 bases lay in between. The CDR3 contains 14 residues. Germline V CDR1 and CDR2: SGHTA, FQGNSA. CDR3 amino acids: CASSLGLSSGELFF. The CDR3 coding sequence is TGTGCCAGCAGCTTAGGGCTCAGTTCAGGGGAGCTGTTTTTT.

This clonotype was detected a few times. The CDR3: CASSLSSGRAQGANVLTF. CDR3 DNA: TGTGCCAGCAGCTTAAGTAGCGGGAGGGCTCAGGGGGCCAACGTCCTGACTTTC. This chain joins TRBV7-3 and TRBJ2-6; the match to TRBD2 covers 11 bases. The CDR3 is 18 amino acids. V dropped 1 base and J dropped 4; count of bases not matched to a gene: 6. CDR1 and CDR2 (germline): SGHTA, FQGTGA.

This clonotype was found a few times. CDR3: CASSQGGQANQPQHF. The CDR3 region has the DNA TGTGCCAGCAGCCAGGGGGGGCAGGCCAATCAGCCCCAGCATTTT. The chain couples TRBV9 to TRBJ1-5; TRBD1 matches at 7 bases. Trimming removed 4 bases from V and 3 bases from J; junction bases left unmatched: 7. This CDR3 is 15 amino acids long. Germline V gene data show CDR1 as SGDLS and CDR2 as YYNGEE.

This clonotype was detected only a few times. The CDR3 here is CASSKDKVDYGYTF. The CDR3, as DNA: TGTGCCAGCAGCAAAGATAAGGTCGACTATGGCTACACCTTC. This chain joins TRBV21-1 and TRBJ1-2. TRBV21-1 is designated a pseudogene. This CDR3 region has 14 residues.

This clonotype has only a few counts. The V and J genes are TRBV5-6 and TRBJ2-2; D ambiguous. This CDR3 is built from 14 residues. Trimming pared 0 bases from V and 0 bases from J, leaving 3 bases between. In germline, CDR1 is SGHDT, CDR2 YYEEEE. CDR3 sequence reads: CASSLVPNTGELFF. CDR3 DNA sequence: TGTGCCAGCAGCTTGGTACCGAACACCGGGGAGCTGTTTTTT.

This clonotype has just a few counts. The genes are TRBV7-6 and TRBJ2-1; 10 nucleotides align to TRBD2. Germline V lookup: CDR1 SGHVS, CDR2 FNYEAQ. After removal of 5 bases from V and 5 bases from J, the junction contained 6 bases not matched to a gene. The CDR3 runs 15 residues. CDR3 residues: CASSPLAGGDNEQFF. In DNA form, the CDR3 reads TGTGCCAGCAGCCCCTTAGCGGGAGGTGACAATGAGCAGTTCTTC.

In its sample, this clonotype was seen many times. The rearrangement links TRBV12-3 or TRBV12-4 to TRBJ1-1; D perhaps matches TRBD1 (5 bases). The length of the CDR3 is 14 residues. Trimming pared 0 bases from V and 1 base from J, leaving 6 bases between. Here the CDR3 DNA reads TGTGCCAGCAGTTTAGCGGGGCAGAACACTGAAGCTTTCTTT. It specifies CASSLAGQNTEAFF.

V usage is TRBV7-3 and J usage is TRBJ2-3; no reliable D call. Germline V gene data show CDR1 as SGHTA and CDR2 as FQGTGA. Trimming pared 2 bases from V and 3 bases from J, leaving 12 bases between. CDR3 size: 15 residues. CDR3 sequence (DNA): TGTGCCAGCAGCTTAGCCCTCCTAAATACAGATACGCAGTATTTT. Residues: CASSLALLNTDTQYF.

This clonotype showed up many times. The genes are TRBV4-1 and TRBJ2-7; D is unresolved. Germline CDR1 MGHRA, CDR2 YSYEKL. The CDR3 is 16 amino acids. Trimming took off 0 bases at V and 3 bases at J, with 15 bases between the two ends. The CDR3 is CASSQEVTARFYEQYF. CDR3 DNA: TGCGCCAGCAGCCAAGAAGTCACAGCCCGCTTCTACGAGCAGTACTTC.

This clonotype was seen a handful of times. The chain is built from TRBV30 and TRBJ2-1; TRBD1 might be the D (8 bases). V was pared by 2 bases and J by 7 bases, with 30 bases between. Germline V gives CDR1 GTSNPN, CDR2 SVGIG (reference sequence). CDR3 length: 19 amino acids. The CDR3 loop reads CAWSLGRFRQQGGGNEQFF. CDR3 DNA sequence: TGTGCCTGGAGTCTCGGAAGATTCCGTCAACAGGGGGGAGGGAATGAGCAGTTCTTC.

The chain has TRBV2 and TRBJ1-1; TRBD1 matches 7 bases. The CDR3 runs 15 residues. Germline V lookup: CDR1 SNHLY, CDR2 FYNNEI. V was pared by 6 bases and J by 5 bases, with 12 bases of the junction left unmatched. The CDR3 sequence is CASRLRQGKVTEAFF. CDR3 DNA: TGTGCCAGCAGACTTAGACAGGGAAAGGTAACTGAAGCTTTCTTT. Supplemented by reference TRBV2 and TRBJ1-1, the full variable domain reads EPEVTQTPSHQVTQMGQEVILRCVPISNHLYFYWYRQILGQKVEFLVSFYNNEISEKSEIFDDQFSVERPDGSNFTLKIRSTKLEDSAMYFCASRLRQGKVTEAFFGQGTRLTVV.

The CDR3 here is CASTAWGAQPQHF. The CDR3 DNA reads TGTGCCAGCACCGCGTGGGGGGCTCAGCCCCAGCATTTT. This chain links TRBV12-3 or TRBV12-4 with TRBJ1-5; D perhaps matches TRBD1 (6 bases). Trimming removed 7 bases at V and 6 bases at J, with 13 bases between. The CDR3 has 13 residues.

This clonotype was seen at least ten times. V is TRBV7-6 and J is TRBJ1-3, with D possibly matching TRBD1 (5 bases). This CDR3 is built from 16 residues. Germline loops: CDR1 SGHVS, CDR2 FNYEAQ. Trimming removed 5 bases at V and 0 bases at J, with 14 bases between. CDR3 protein: CASSERGRDSGNTIYF. CDR3 coding DNA: TGTGCCAGCAGCGAAAGGGGACGAGACTCTGGAAACACCATATATTTT. The whole variable domain, remainder taken from reference TRBV7-6 and TRBJ1-3, is GAGVSQSPRYKVTKRGQDVALRCDPISGHVSLYWYRQALGQGPEFLTYFNYEAQQDKSGLPNDRFSAERPEGSISTLTIQRTEQRDSAMYRCASSERGRDSGNTIYFGEGSWLTVV.

This clonotype was observed a few times. The chain couples TRBV29-1 to TRBJ2-5; no reliable D call. Trimming removed 3 bases from V and 5 bases from J, with 16 bases in between. This CDR3 comprises 14 residues. Per germline, CDR1 SQVTM and CDR2 ANQGSEA. The CDR3 DNA sequence: TGCAGCGTTGATTCTGGTAGGAGAACGGAGACCCAGTACTTC. This sequence encodes CSVDSGRRTETQYF.

V gene TRBV10-3 combines with J gene TRBJ1-1, with D unclear. The V end lost 3 bases, the J end lost 1 base, and 9 bases lay between the germline ends. Germline CDR1 is ENHRY and CDR2 is SYGVKD. CDR3 length equals 14 residues. CDR3 coding DNA: TGTGCCATCAGTGATCCGGCCAAGAACACTGAAGCTTTCTTT. It specifies CAISDPAKNTEAFF.

The chain recombines TRBV24-1 with TRBJ2-1; a weak D match, TRBD1 (6 bases). Germline V gene lookup returns CDR1 KGHDR and CDR2 SFDVKD. Trimming pared 5 bases from V and 0 bases from J, leaving 16 bases between. This CDR3 is 17 amino acids long. CDR3 amino acids: CATSAPLGTFSYNEQFF. The CDR3 DNA reads TGTGCCACCAGTGCGCCCCTAGGGACATTCTCCTACAATGAGCAGTTCTTC.

This clonotype appeared many times. The chain links TRBV15 to TRBJ2-3; D ambiguous. The V gene lost 0 bases and the J gene lost 2 bases, with 9 bases spanning the gap. The CDR3 loop spans 15 amino acids. CDR1 and CDR2 from the germline V gene are LNHNV and YYDKDF (reference sequence). As DNA, the CDR3 is TGTGCCACCAGCAGAGATCCTCAGCCCACAGATACGCAGTATTTT. Protein product: CATSRDPQPTDTQYF.

The table lists this clonotype with a few counts. The chain uses TRBV27 and TRBJ2-2, with 14 bases matching TRBD2. Germline V gene sequence: CDR1 MNHEY, CDR2 SMNVEV (reference sequence). The CDR3 totals 16 residues. CDR3 sequence: CVTRLAGGPYTGELFF. The CDR3 DNA reads TGTGTTACCCGACTAGCGGGAGGGCCATACACCGGGGAGCTGTTTTTT.